Sequencing of this T cell receptor beta chain was carried out in a study of cytomegalovirus exposure and HLA in healthy donors. Study results and caveats: Later analysis associated a missense DCLRE1C variant with TCR beta V- and J-gene trimming. With high specificity and sensitivity, the classifier reportedly diagnosed cytomegalovirus status.

The CDR3 sequence is 16 residues long. The ends were cut back, 3 bases at V and 2 bases at J, with 12 bases in the middle. Germline V gene sequence: CDR1 SGDLS, CDR2 YYNGEE. The PCR had 60 Vbeta and 13 Jbeta primers. Using immunoSEQ multiplex PCR, the repertoire was profiled, and TCRdb retains in-frame clones only, with some absent. The data contain 150,000 to 200,000 clones, over 75% of them singletons. Despite likely unrecorded immune exposures, the donors were nominally healthy at the time of sampling. With regard to this clone: What it recognizes is unknown.

This TCR derives from a woman aged 25-40 years in good health and CMV-seronegative. The chain joins TRBV9 to TRBJ1-6; D perhaps matches TRBD1 (6 bases). Sequencing was performed on PBMCs. The CDR3 nucleotides read TGTGCCAGCAGCGGACAGGCTCTGGCCTATAATTCACCCCTCCACTTT. As protein: CASSGQALAYNSPLHF.